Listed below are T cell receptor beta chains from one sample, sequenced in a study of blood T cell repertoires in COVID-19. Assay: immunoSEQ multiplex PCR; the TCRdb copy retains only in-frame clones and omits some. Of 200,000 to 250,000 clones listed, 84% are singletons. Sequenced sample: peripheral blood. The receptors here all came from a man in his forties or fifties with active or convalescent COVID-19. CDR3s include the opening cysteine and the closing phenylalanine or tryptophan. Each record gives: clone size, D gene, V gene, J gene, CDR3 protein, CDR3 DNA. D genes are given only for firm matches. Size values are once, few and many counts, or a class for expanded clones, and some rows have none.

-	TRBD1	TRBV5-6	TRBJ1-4	CASSFLDRVNEKLFF	TGTGCCAGCAGCTTTCTGGACAGGGTTAATGAAAAACTGTTTTTT
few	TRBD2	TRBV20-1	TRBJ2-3	CSASRTSGVTDTQYF	TGCAGTGCTAGTCGGACTAGCGGGGTCACAGATACGCAGTATTTT
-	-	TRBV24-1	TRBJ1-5	CATQGGNQPQHF	TGTGCCACCCAGGGCGGAAATCAGCCCCAGCATTTT
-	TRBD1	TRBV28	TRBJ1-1	CASSSAGTVTEAFF	TGTGCCAGCAGTTCCGCCGGGACAGTCACTGAAGCTTTCTTT
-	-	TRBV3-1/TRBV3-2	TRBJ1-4	CASSPHRDPLGEKLFF	TGTGCCAGCAGCCCCCACCGAGATCCCCTTGGTGAAAAACTGTTTTTT
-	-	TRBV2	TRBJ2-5	CASSQEQETQYF	TGTGCCAGCAGTCAGGAACAAGAGACCCAGTACTTC
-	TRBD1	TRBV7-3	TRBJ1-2	CASSPDRGRGGYTF	TGTGCCAGCAGCCCGGACAGGGGGCGAGGTGGCTACACCTTC
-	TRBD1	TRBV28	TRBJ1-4	CASSETGQGNEKLFF	TGTGCCAGCAGCGAAACGGGACAGGGTAATGAAAAACTGTTTTTT
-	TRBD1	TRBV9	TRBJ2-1	CASSVMGDRANNEQFF	TGTGCCAGCAGCGTAATGGGGGACAGGGCCAACAATGAGCAGTTCTTC
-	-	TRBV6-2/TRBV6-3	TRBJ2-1	CASSTARGSYNEQFF	TGTGCCAGCAGTACGGCGCGGGGAAGCTACAATGAGCAGTTCTTC
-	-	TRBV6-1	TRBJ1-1	CASTPLGVTEAFF	TGTGCCAGCACCCCGCTCGGGGTAACTGAAGCTTTCTTT
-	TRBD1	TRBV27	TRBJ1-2	CASRDRVNYGYTF	TGTGCCAGCAGGGACAGGGTTAACTATGGCTACACCTTC
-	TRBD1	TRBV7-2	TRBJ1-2	CASSMTGIYGYTF	TGTGCCAGCAGCATGACAGGGATCTATGGCTACACCTTC
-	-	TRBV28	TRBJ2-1	CASSLTPSGNNEQFF	TGTGCCAGCAGCTTAACCCCCTCCGGGAACAATGAGCAGTTCTTC
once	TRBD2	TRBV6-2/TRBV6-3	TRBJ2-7	CASSLSGRLAFEQYF	TGTGCCAGCAGCCTATCCGGGAGGCTAGCGTTCGAGCAGTACTTC
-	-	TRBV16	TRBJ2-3	CASRPGWGRTDTQYF	TGTGCCAGCAGACCCGGATGGGGCCGCACAGATACGCAGTATTTT
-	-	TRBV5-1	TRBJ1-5	CASSLDGNDQPQHF	TGCGCCAGCAGCTTGGACGGGAACGATCAGCCCCAGCATTTT
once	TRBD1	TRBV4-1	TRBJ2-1	CASSQGDRAQQFF	TGCGCCAGCAGCCAGGGGGACAGGGCCCAGCAGTTCTTC
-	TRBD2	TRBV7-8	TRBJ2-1	CASSSRLATVWEQFF	TGTGCCAGCAGCTCCCGACTAGCGACGGTGTGGGAGCAGTTCTTC
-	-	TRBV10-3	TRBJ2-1	CATTTAQGYNEQFF	TGTGCCACGACGACAGCCCAGGGCTACAATGAGCAGTTCTTC
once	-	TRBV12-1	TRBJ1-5	CASSFAHPGYSNQPQHF	TGTGCCAGCAGCTTTGCGCATCCAGGTTATAGCAATCAGCCCCAGCATTTT
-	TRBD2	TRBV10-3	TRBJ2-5	CAISDGGRARETQYF	TGTGCCATCAGTGACGGGGGGAGGGCCAGGGAGACCCAGTACTTC
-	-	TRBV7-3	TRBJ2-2	CASSSTGTSGELFF	TGTGCCAGCAGCTCCACCGGGACATCCGGGGAGCTGTTTTTT
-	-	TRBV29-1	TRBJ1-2	CSVGRQGYGYTF	TGCAGCGTTGGACGGCAGGGTTATGGCTACACCTTC
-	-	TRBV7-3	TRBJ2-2	CASSSQGGGPGGELFF	TGTGCCAGCAGCTCCCAAGGGGGAGGGCCTGGCGGGGAGCTGTTTTTT
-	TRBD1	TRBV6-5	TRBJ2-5	CASSYSRDSQYF	TGTGCCAGCAGTTACTCGAGGGACAGCCAGTACTTC
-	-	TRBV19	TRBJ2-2	CASSIDSYNTGELFF	TGTGCCAGTAGTATCGACAGCTACAACACCGGGGAGCTGTTTTTT
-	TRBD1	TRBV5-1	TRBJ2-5	CASSVGTGGAVETQYF	TGCGCCAGCAGCGTAGGGACAGGGGGAGCGGTAGAGACCCAGTACTTC
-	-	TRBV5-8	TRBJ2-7	CASSLLGTPYEQYF	TGTGCCAGCAGCTTGTTAGGGACACCTTACGAGCAGTACTTC